Below, 12 T cell receptor beta chains from the same sample are listed, as sequenced in a study of T cells after yellow fever vaccination. TCRdb reanalysed the 5' RACE reads using MiXCR and keeps one entry per CDR3 protein. In the table there are hundreds of thousands of distinct CDR3 sequences, 13% of which are singletons. Sequenced here: PBMCs, sampled on the day of the yellow fever booster vaccination. Receptors were obtained from a man aged 25-40 years who received the YFV17D yellow fever vaccine.

The V gene is TRBV20-1, the J gene TRBJ2-6; D gene unclear. Germline V gene data show CDR1 as DFQATT and CDR2 as SNEGSKA (reference sequence). The CDR3 consists of 16 residues. The CDR3 DNA reads TGCTGCGCTAGAGATAGTAGGATCTCTGGGGCCAACGTCCTGACTTTC. Protein: CCARDSRISGANVLTF.

This clonotype was seen a handful of times. The chain combines TRBV5-1 with TRBJ2-2, with D tentatively TRBD2 (6 bases). The CDR3 sequence is 14 residues long. Germline assignment: CDR1 SGHRS and CDR2 YFSETQ. V was shortened by 6 bases and J by 6 bases, with 15 bases between the two germline ends. The DNA of the CDR3 is TGCGCCAGCAACGGCGGGACCGGGGCCGGGGAGCTGTTTTTT. Its translation: CASNGGTGAGELFF.

This sequence joins TRBV5-1 and TRBJ1-4, with D perhaps TRBD1 (5 bases). Trimming removed 6 bases from V and 3 bases from J, with 21 bases in between. The CDR3 length is 17 residues. Germline V gene lookup returns CDR1 SGHRS and CDR2 YFSETQ. CDR3 region: CASTKSPPTASNEKLFF. In DNA form, the CDR3 reads TGCGCCAGCACCAAATCCCCGCCGACAGCCTCTAATGAAAAACTGTTTTTT.

V and J are TRBV19 and TRBJ1-5; 9 nucleotides align to TRBD1. Unmatched junction bases numbered 7, after V lost 4 bases and J lost 6 bases. This CDR3 spans 15 amino acids. Germline assignment: CDR1 LNHDA and CDR2 SQIVND (reference sequence). This chain's CDR3 is CASSRSGQGGQPQHF. CDR3 in DNA: TGTGCCAGTAGTAGATCGGGACAGGGAGGTCAGCCCCAGCATTTT.

The J gene is TRBJ2-2, the V gene TRBV11-2; 9 positions match TRBD2. The length of the CDR3 is 17 residues. J gave up 6 bases and V 1 base, and 9 bases lay outside the gene matches. Per germline, CDR1 SGHAT and CDR2 FQNNGV. The CDR3 coding sequence is TGTGCCAGCAGCTTAGTCCTGGGACTAGCCCTCCCCGGGGAGCTGTTTTTT. Amino acids: CASSLVLGLALPGELFF.

V usage is TRBV5-1 and J usage is TRBJ1-1; D is unclear. The CDR3 loop spans 14 amino acids. Trimming left V 4 bases short and J 2 bases short, with 12 bases between. Germline loops: CDR1 SGHRS, CDR2 YFSETQ. The CDR3 here is CASSAPGYNTEAFF. CDR3 bases: TGCGCCAGCAGCGCCCCGGGGTACAACACTGAAGCTTTCTTT.

This clonotype has a handful of counts. V usage is TRBV11-1 and J usage is TRBJ2-7, with 12 bases matching TRBD2. CDR3 size: 21 residues. Germline CDR1 is SGHAT and CDR2 is FQDESV (reference sequence). V trimming: 5 bases; J trimming: 2 bases; junction bases outside the gene matches: 22. The DNA of the CDR3 is TGTGCCAGCAGCCAAACCACCGGACTAGCGGGGCGAGACTGGCGGGCCTACGAGCAGTACTTC. This codes for CASSQTTGLAGRDWRAYEQYF.

This clonotype came up a few times. The V and J genes are TRBV2 and TRBJ2-3; D is unclear. Germline V CDR1 and CDR2: SNHLY, FYNNEI. The CDR3 consists of 14 residues. With 4 bases removed from V and 3 bases from J, the gap between germline ends came to 11 bases. CDR3 loop: CASSGLLRTDTQYF. CDR3 nucleotide sequence: TGTGCCAGCAGTGGTCTCCTTCGGACAGATACGCAGTATTTT.

The chain recombines TRBV11-2 with TRBJ2-7; tentatively, D is TRBD2 (5 bases). V gave up 4 bases and J gave up 3 bases, with 25 bases separating them. This CDR3 contains 18 residues. The germline V gene encodes CDR1 SGHAT and CDR2 FQNNGV. The CDR3 spells CASSYDLGPGNRGYEQYF. CDR3 coding DNA: TGTGCCAGCAGCTACGACTTAGGTCCGGGAAATCGTGGCTACGAGCAGTACTTC.

This chain joins TRBV20-1 and TRBJ2-5; 8 bases are a match to TRBD2. J was trimmed by 1 base and V by 2 bases; bases with no gene match: 6. The germline V gene has CDR1 DFQATT and CDR2 SNEGSKA (reference sequence). This CDR3 has 15 amino acids. CDR3 DNA: TGCAGTGCTAGATCGGGGGGGAGAGGCCAAGAGACCCAGTACTTC. Translation: CSARSGGRGQETQYF.

The rearrangement joins TRBV10-1 to TRBJ2-3; D call uncertain. The CDR3 runs 14 residues. Per the germline V gene, CDR1 is WNHNN and CDR2 is SYGVQD (reference sequence). Trimming pared 4 bases from V and 6 bases from J, leaving 14 bases between. CDR3 sequence (DNA): TGCGCCAGCAGTGGTGTAGGAGATTTGGATACGCAGTATTTT. It encodes CASSGVGDLDTQYF.

The chain links TRBV12-3 or TRBV12-4 to TRBJ2-3, with 8 positions matching TRBD2. The CDR3 totals 14 residues. V lost 3 bases to trimming and J lost 2 bases; unmatched junction nucleotides: 1. The chain's CDR3 is CASSFSGDTDTQYF. DNA for the CDR3: TGTGCCAGCAGTTTTAGCGGGGACACAGATACGCAGTATTTT.